One and the same sample provided the 3 T cell receptor beta chains below, sequenced in a study of blood T cell repertoires in COVID-19. Sequencing used immunoSEQ multiplex PCR; TCRdb keeps in-frame clones, though not all of them. The data hold approximately 250,000 clones, with about 79% observed a single time. Sequencing input: peripheral blood. The receptors come from a man in his forties or fifties who had recovered from COVID-19.

The gene calls are TRBV28 and TRBJ1-2; 8 bases agree with TRBD1. The germline gives CDR1 MDHEN, CDR2 SYDVKM. This CDR3 has 17 residues. After removal of 4 bases from V and 3 bases from J, the junction contained 13 bases not matched to a gene. The CDR3 region has the DNA TGTGCCAGCAGTTCCCCAATCCGGGACAGGAGGTACTATGGCTACACCTTC. Its protein is CASSSPIRDRRYYGYTF.

CDR3 in DNA: TGTGCCAGCAGTTGGAACTACCGTTGGGAGCAGTTCTTC. It is translated as CASSWNYRWEQFF. The chain joins TRBV6-2 or TRBV6-3 to TRBJ2-1; D gene unclear. Germline lookup yields CDR1 MNHEY and CDR2 SVGEGT. The CDR3 is made up of 13 amino acids. V dropped 4 bases and J dropped 10 bases, with 14 bases sitting between them.

The chain has TRBV19 and TRBJ2-3; 8 bases fit TRBD1. There are 15 residues in the CDR3. V shed 5 bases and J 0 bases; nucleotides not matched to a gene: 4. CDR1 LNHDA and CDR2 SQIVND come from the germline V gene (reference sequence). The CDR3 is CASSPTGGSTDTQYF. CDR3 DNA sequence: TGTGCCAGTAGTCCAACAGGGGGGAGCACAGATACGCAGTATTTT.